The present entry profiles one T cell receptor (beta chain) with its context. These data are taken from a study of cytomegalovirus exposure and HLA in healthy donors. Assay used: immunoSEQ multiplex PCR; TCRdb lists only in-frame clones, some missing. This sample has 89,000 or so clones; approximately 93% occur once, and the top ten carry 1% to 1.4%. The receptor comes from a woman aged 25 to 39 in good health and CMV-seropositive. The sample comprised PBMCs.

Here the CDR3 DNA reads TGTGCCAGCAGCGTAGCACTAGCGTCCACCGGGGAGCTGTTTTTT. Its protein product is CASSVALASTGELFF. J is TRBJ2-2 and V is TRBV9; the match to TRBD2 covers 7 bases. The ends lost 0 bases at V and 4 bases at J; junction bases unmatched: 3. From germline, CDR1 is SGDLS and CDR2 YYNGEE. The CDR3 has 15 residues.